This T cell receptor beta chain comes out of a study of T cells in Graves' hyperthyroidism and ophthalmopathy. Overall study findings and caveats: Peripheral blood also featured most of the thyroid clonotypes expanded above 0.001. Model predictions of ophthalmopathy came a median around 6.5 months before onset.

The CDR3 totals 13 residues. Germline V gives CDR1 SQVTM, CDR2 ANQGSEA. The J segment lost 5 bases and the V segment lost 7 bases, leaving 6 bases of the junction unmatched. Not enrolled were patients with uncontrolled infection, other autoimmune disease, pregnancy or lactation. Diagnoses used clinical symptoms, serum thyroxine and TRAb, thyroid ultrasound and orbital computed tomography. A note on this clonotype: Its antigen is unidentified.

It was RNA transcripts that yielded the amplified TCR beta CDR3 regions. First-round RT-PCR with HTBI primers amplified the TCR CDR3 region. A single record per CDR3 protein comes from TCRdb applying MiXCR to the multiplex PCR reads. The sample shows roughly 500,000 distinct CDR3 sequences, more than 45% of them seen only once. The sequence derives from an adult woman with Graves' disease, either hyperthyroidism or ophthalmopathy (not recorded which). Sequenced input: peripheral blood or thyroid tissue (not recorded which). The chain uses TRBV29-1 and TRBJ1-1, with 11 positions matching TRBD1. The CDR3 spells CSGMDRGRTEAFF. The DNA of the CDR3 is TGCAGCGGAATGGACAGGGGGCGAACTGAAGCTTTCTTT. Together with reference TRBV29-1 and TRBJ1-1, the CDR3 gives the full variable domain: SAVISQKPSRDICQRGTSLTIQCQVDSQVTMMFWYRQQPGQSLTLIATANQGSEATYESGFVIDKFPISRPNLTFSTLTVSNMSPEDSSIYLCSGMDRGRTEAFFGQGTRLTVV.